This T cell receptor beta chain is drawn from a study of HIV-infected patients and healthy controls. This clonotype has ten or more counts. TCRdb re-called the 5' RACE reads with MiXCR, one entry per CDR3 protein. The sample yields 55,000 to 70,000 distinct CDR3 sequences, about a fifth seen once. The length of the CDR3 is 13 residues. Unmatched junction bases numbered 4, after V lost 5 bases and J lost 6 bases. Germline-derived CDR1 and CDR2 are PRHDT and FYEKMQ (reference sequence). The chain couples TRBV13 to TRBJ1-2; TRBD1 aligns across 9 bases. Sequenced: CD4+ T cells from blood. This sequence originates from a human donor in good health. CDR3 protein: CASSLTGGNGYTF. The CDR3 nucleotides read TGTGCCAGCAGCCTCACAGGGGGCAATGGCTACACCTTC.